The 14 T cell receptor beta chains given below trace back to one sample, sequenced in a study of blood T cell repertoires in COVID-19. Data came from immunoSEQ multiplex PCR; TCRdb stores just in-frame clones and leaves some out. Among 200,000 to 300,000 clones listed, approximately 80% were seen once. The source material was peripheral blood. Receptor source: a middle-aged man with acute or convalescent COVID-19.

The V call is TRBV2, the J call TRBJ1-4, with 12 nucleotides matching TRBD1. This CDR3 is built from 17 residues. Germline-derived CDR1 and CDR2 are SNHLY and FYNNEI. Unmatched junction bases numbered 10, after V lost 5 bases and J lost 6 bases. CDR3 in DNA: TGTGCCAGCAGTCTCGGGACAGGGGGCGGAGGGTATGAAAAACTGTTTTTT. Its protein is CASSLGTGGGGYEKLFF.

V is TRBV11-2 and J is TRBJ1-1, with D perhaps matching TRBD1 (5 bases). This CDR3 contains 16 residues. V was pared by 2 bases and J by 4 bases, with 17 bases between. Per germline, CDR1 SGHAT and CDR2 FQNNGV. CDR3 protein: CASSLILRAGFTEAFF. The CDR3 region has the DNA TGTGCCAGCAGCTTAATTTTAAGGGCAGGGTTCACTGAAGCTTTCTTT. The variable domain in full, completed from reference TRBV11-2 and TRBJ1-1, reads EAGVAQSPRYKIIEKRQSVAFWCNPISGHATLYWYQQILGQGPKLLIQFQNNGVVDDSQLPKDRFSAERLKGVDSTLKIQPAKLEDSAVYLCASSLILRAGFTEAFFGQGTRLTVV.

CDR3 in amino acids: CSASIFASGSTDTQYF. The CDR3 DNA reads as TGCAGTGCTAGTATCTTCGCTAGCGGGAGCACAGATACGCAGTATTTT. The rearrangement uses TRBV20-1 and TRBJ2-3; 8 positions agree with TRBD2. The germline V gene has CDR1 DFQATT and CDR2 SNEGSKA (reference sequence). The CDR3 has 16 residues. V was clipped by 3 bases and J by 0 bases; unmatched bases: 8.

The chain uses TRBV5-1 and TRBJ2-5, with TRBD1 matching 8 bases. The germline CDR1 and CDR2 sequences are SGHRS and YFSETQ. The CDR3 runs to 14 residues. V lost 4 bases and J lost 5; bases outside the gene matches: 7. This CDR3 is CASSPPDRGETQYF. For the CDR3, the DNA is TGCGCCAGCAGCCCACCTGACAGGGGTGAGACCCAGTACTTC.

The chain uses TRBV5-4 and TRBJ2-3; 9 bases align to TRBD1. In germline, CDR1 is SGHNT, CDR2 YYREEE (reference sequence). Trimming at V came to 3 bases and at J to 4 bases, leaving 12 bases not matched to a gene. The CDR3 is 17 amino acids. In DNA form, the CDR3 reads TGTGCCAGCAGCTCCGTACCTACAGGGGGCTTGGCAGATACGCAGTATTTT. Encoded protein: CASSSVPTGGLADTQYF.

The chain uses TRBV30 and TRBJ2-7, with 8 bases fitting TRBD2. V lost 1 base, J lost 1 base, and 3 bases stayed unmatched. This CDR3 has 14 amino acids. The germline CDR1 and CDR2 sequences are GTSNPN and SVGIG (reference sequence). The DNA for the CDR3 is TGTGCCTGGAGTGCGGGAGGGATTTCCTACGAGCAGTACTTC. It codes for CAWSAGGISYEQYF.

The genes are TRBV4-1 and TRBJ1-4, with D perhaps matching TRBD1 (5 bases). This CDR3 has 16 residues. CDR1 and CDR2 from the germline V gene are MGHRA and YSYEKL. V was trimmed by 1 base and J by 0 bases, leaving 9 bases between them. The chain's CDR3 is CASSQGQQATNEKLFF. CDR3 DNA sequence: TGCGCCAGCAGCCAAGGACAACAGGCAACTAATGAAAAACTGTTTTTT.

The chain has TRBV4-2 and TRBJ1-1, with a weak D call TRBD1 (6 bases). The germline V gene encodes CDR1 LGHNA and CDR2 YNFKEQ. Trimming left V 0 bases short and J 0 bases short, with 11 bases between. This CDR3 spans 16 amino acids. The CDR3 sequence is CASSQDKTGLNTEAFF. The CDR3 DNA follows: TGTGCCAGCAGCCAAGATAAAACAGGGCTGAACACTGAAGCTTTCTTT.

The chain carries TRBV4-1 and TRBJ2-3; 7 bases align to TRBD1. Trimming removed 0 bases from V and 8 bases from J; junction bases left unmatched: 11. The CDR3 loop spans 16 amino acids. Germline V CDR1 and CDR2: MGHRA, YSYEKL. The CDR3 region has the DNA TGCGCCAGCAGCCAAGATGGTTCAGGGGGAATTGGTACGCAGTATTTT. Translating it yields CASSQDGSGGIGTQYF.

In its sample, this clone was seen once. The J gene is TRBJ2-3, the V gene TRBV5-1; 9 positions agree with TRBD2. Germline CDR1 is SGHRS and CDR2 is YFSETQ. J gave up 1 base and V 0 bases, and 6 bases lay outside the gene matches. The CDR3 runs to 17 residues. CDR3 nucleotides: TGCGCCAGCAGCTTGGCCGTGCTAGCGGGACGCACAGATACGCAGTATTTT. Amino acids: CASSLAVLAGRTDTQYF.

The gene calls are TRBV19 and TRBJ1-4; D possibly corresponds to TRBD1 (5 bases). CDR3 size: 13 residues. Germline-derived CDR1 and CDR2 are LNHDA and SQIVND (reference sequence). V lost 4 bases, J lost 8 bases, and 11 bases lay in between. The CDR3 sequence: CASSTRGIEKLFF. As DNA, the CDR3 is TGTGCCAGTAGTACCCGGGGGATAGAAAAACTGTTTTTT.

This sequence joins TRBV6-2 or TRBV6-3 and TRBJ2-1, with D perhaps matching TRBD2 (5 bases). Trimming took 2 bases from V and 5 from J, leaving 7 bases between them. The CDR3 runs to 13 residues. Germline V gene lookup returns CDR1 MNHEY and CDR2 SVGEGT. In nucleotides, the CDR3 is TGTGCCAGCAGTTACGTACTAGACAATGAGCAGTTCTTC. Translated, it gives CASSYVLDNEQFF.

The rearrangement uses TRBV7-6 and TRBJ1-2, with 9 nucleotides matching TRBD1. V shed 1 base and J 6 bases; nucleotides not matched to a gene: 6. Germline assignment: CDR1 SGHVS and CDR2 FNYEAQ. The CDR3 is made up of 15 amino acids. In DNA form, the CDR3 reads TGTGCCAGCAGCTTAGATGCTGGACAGGGGCATGGCTACACCTTC. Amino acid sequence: CASSLDAGQGHGYTF.

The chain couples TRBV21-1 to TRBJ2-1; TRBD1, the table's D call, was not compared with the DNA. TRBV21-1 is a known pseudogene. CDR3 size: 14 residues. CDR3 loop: CASSPRDTYNEQFF. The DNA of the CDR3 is TGTGCCAGCAGCCCCCGGGACACGTACAATGAGCAGTTCTTC.